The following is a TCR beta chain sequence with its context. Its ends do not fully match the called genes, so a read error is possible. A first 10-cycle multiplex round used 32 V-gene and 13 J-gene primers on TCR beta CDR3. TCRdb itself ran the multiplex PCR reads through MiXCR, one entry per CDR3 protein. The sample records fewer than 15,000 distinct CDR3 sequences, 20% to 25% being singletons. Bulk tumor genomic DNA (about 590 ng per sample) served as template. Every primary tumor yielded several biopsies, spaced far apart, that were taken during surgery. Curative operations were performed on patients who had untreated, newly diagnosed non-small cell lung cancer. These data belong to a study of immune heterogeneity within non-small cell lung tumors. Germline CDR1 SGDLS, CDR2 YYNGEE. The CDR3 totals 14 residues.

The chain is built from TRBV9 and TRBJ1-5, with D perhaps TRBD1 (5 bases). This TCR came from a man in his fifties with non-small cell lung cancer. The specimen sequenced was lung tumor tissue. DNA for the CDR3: TGTGCCAGAAGCGTACAAGGGGGCAATCAGCCCCAGCATTTT. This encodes CARSVQGGNQPQHF.